This record looks at one T cell receptor (beta chain) sequence and its context. Its target is not known. This CDR3 region has 14 residues. The germline V gene has CDR1 MNHEY and CDR2 SVGAGI. The data stem from a study of cytomegalovirus exposure and HLA in healthy donors. On the study more broadly: Among the approximately 400 genotyped donors, 65% to 85% were placed in the Caucasian-associated ancestry cluster.

Findings and caveats of the study: Of the V segments, some could not be distinguished, including TRBV6-2 and TRBV6-3, and were excluded. Reported results showed that the classifier diagnosed cytomegalovirus status with high specificity and sensitivity.

The donors, nominally healthy at sampling, likely had unrecorded immune exposures. 13 Jbeta primers and 60 Vbeta primers were used for the PCR. The table came from immunoSEQ multiplex PCR; TCRdb's copy has only in-frame clones and leaves some out. The sample lists under 150,000 clones, about 78% seen once, with about 3.9% in the top ten. This sequence was found in a man between 18 and 29 years old in good health and CMV-seronegative. The sequencing sample was made of PBMCs. The chain joins TRBV6-5 to TRBJ2-5, with D unresolved. Matching the DNA end better, TRBJ2-7 makes the J call doubtful. The CDR3 spells CASRALAGLYEQYF. CDR3 DNA: TGTGCCAGCAGGGCACTGGCAGGCCTCTACGAGCAGTACTTC.